This passage covers 23 T cell receptor beta chains from one sample sequenced in a study of blood T cell repertoires in COVID-19. Sequenced by immunoSEQ multiplex PCR; TCRdb stores in-frame clones only, minus some. The sample has under 200,000 clones, over 75% seen once. Sequencing used peripheral blood. Source of these receptors: a man between 70 and 80 years old who had recovered from COVID-19.

The chain joins TRBV12-1 to TRBJ2-2; the table's D call of TRBD2 was not tested on the DNA. TRBV12-1 is given as a pseudogene. The CDR3 consists of 18 residues. The CDR3 nucleotides are TGTGCCAGCAGCACCCGCGGGGAACGGGAGGGCCACACCGGGGAGCTGTTTTTT. It specifies CASSTRGEREGHTGELFF.

The chain couples TRBV7-2 to TRBJ2-7, with D perhaps TRBD1 (5 bases). The germline V gene has CDR1 SGHTA and CDR2 FQGNSA. The V end lost 2 bases, the J end lost 4 bases, and 9 bases lay between the germline ends. The CDR3 has 13 amino acids. Written as DNA, the CDR3 is TGTGCCAGCAGCTTATTACAGGATTACGAGCAGTACTTC. As protein: CASSLLQDYEQYF.

This chain's CDR3 is CASSQEAGVAGELFF. Written as DNA, the CDR3 is TGTGCCAGCAGCCAAGAGGCGGGGGTTGCCGGGGAGCTGTTTTTT. V is TRBV3-1 (or the pseudogene TRBV3-2) and J is TRBJ2-2, with TRBD2 matching over 7 bases. The V gene end was trimmed by 0 bases and the J gene end by 6 bases; junction bases not matched to a gene: 4. In germline, CDR1 is LGHDT, CDR2 YNNKEL (reference sequence). The CDR3 sequence is 15 residues long.

This chain joins TRBV19 and TRBJ2-2, with TRBD2 matching over 7 bases. The CDR3 spans 14 residues. The germline V gene has CDR1 LNHDA and CDR2 SQIVND (reference sequence). V was clipped by 5 bases and J by 5 bases; unmatched bases: 5. The CDR3 sequence: CASSAGGLTGELFF. In DNA form, the CDR3 reads TGTGCCAGTAGTGCCGGGGGGTTGACCGGGGAGCTGTTTTTT. The complete variable domain, with remaining parts taken from reference TRBV19 and TRBJ2-2, reads DGGITQSPKYLFRKEGQNVTLSCEQNLNHDAMYWYRQDPGQGLRLIYYSQIVNDFQKGDIAEGYSVSREKKESFPLTVTSAQKNPTAFYLCASSAGGLTGELFFGEGSRLTVL.

This rearrangement joins TRBV9 to TRBJ2-3; D unclear. Germline values: CDR1 SGDLS, CDR2 YYNGEE. This CDR3 contains 13 residues. V dropped 0 bases and J dropped 2 bases, with 4 bases sitting between them. CDR3 region: CASSVGPTDTQYF. In DNA, the CDR3 is TGTGCCAGCAGCGTAGGGCCCACAGATACGCAGTATTTT.

This clone appeared once. The CDR3 coding sequence is TGCGCCAGCAGCTTGAGTCTAGCGGGAGAAAATGAGCAGTTCTTC. It codes for CASSLSLAGENEQFF. The chain couples TRBV5-1 to TRBJ2-1; 10 nucleotides agree with TRBD2. The CDR3 is 15 amino acids. Germline V gene lookup returns CDR1 SGHRS and CDR2 YFSETQ. The V gene end was trimmed by 1 base and the J gene end by 7 bases; junction bases not matched to a gene: 5.

The rearrangement joins TRBV7-6 to TRBJ1-1; D may be TRBD1 (5 bases). This CDR3 is built from 14 residues. Per germline, CDR1 SGHVS and CDR2 FNYEAQ. V lost 4 bases to trimming and J lost 0 bases, with 9 bases between them. The CDR3 reads CASSSPGVNTEAFF. The CDR3 coding sequence is TGTGCCAGCAGCTCTCCGGGGGTGAACACTGAAGCTTTCTTT.

This clone was seen just once. This chain joins TRBV18 and TRBJ1-5; tentative D call: TRBD1 (5 bases). The CDR3 is made up of 17 amino acids. Trimming left V 1 base short and J 2 bases short, with 15 bases between. The germline V gene has CDR1 KGHSH and CDR2 LQKENI. The CDR3 loop is CASSPRAGEGGNQPQHF. The CDR3 bases are TGTGCCAGCTCACCACGTGCGGGGGAAGGAGGCAATCAGCCCCAGCATTTT. The full variable domain, its missing parts supplied by reference TRBV18 and TRBJ1-5, is NAGVMQNPRHLVRRRGQEARLRCSPMKGHSHVYWYRQLPEEGLKFMVYLQKENIIDESGMPKERFSAEFPKEGPSILRIQQVVRGDSAAYFCASSPRAGEGGNQPQHFGDGTRLSIL.

This chain links TRBV7-2 with TRBJ2-1; D perhaps matches TRBD2 (5 bases). Trimming removed 5 bases at V and 7 bases at J, with 15 bases between. The CDR3 covers 14 residues. The V gene's germline CDR1 is SGHTA and CDR2 FQGNSA. CDR3 residues: CASSPEGSLNEQFF. DNA of the CDR3: TGTGCCAGCAGCCCAGAGGGTAGCTTGAATGAGCAGTTCTTC.

The chain combines TRBV7-9 with TRBJ2-2; possibly TRBD1 for D (5 bases). The CDR3 consists of 15 residues. V lost 5 bases to trimming and J lost 0 bases, with 10 bases between them. Germline V gene data show CDR1 as SEHNR and CDR2 as FQNEAQ (reference sequence). CDR3 loop: CASSQDSPNTGELFF. CDR3 in DNA: TGTGCCAGCAGCCAAGACAGCCCGAACACCGGGGAGCTGTTTTTT.

The rearrangement links TRBV9 to TRBJ2-7; the match to TRBD2 covers 9 bases. There are 18 residues in the CDR3. Germline V gene data show CDR1 as SGDLS and CDR2 as YYNGEE. V was clipped by 0 bases and J by 5 bases; unmatched bases: 15. This CDR3 reads CASSVGPSAGLALNEQYF. The CDR3 DNA reads TGTGCCAGCAGCGTAGGGCCATCGGCGGGACTAGCTTTAAACGAGCAGTACTTC.

This rearrangement joins TRBV2 to TRBJ2-3, with a weak D call TRBD1 (5 bases). Trimming removed 4 bases at V and 0 bases at J, with 11 bases between. CDR1 is SNHLY and CDR2 is FYNNEI in the germline V gene. The CDR3 spans 15 residues. CDR3 nucleotides: TGTGCCAGCAGTGGGCAGGGTACTAGCACAGATACGCAGTATTTT. It codes for CASSGQGTSTDTQYF.

The chain has TRBV3-1 (or the pseudogene TRBV3-2) and TRBJ1-4; D is unresolved. Germline-derived CDR1 and CDR2 are LGHDT and YNNKEL (reference sequence). V was cut by 7 bases and J by 8 bases, with 17 bases left in between. The CDR3 spans 14 residues. The CDR3 nucleotides are TGTGCCAGCACTCGTCCGGGATCGACGGAAAAACTGTTTTTT. The encoded protein is CASTRPGSTEKLFF.

V usage is TRBV18 and J usage is TRBJ1-5, with a possible D match to TRBD1 (5 bases). V dropped 2 bases and J dropped 1 base, with 12 bases sitting between them. This CDR3 is built from 16 residues. From germline, CDR1 is KGHSH and CDR2 LQKENI. CDR3 sequence (DNA): TGTGCCAGCTCACCAGGTACAGGAACAAGCAATCAGCCCCAGCATTTT. It yields the protein CASSPGTGTSNQPQHF.

This chain links TRBV18 with TRBJ2-2; 7 bases agree with TRBD1. CDR3 length equals 16 residues. Germline V gives CDR1 KGHSH, CDR2 LQKENI. V gave up 3 bases and J gave up 2 bases; unmatched junction bases: 6. The CDR3 spells CASSPRDSQNTGELFF. The CDR3 DNA sequence: TGTGCCAGCTCACCCCGGGACAGCCAAAACACCGGGGAGCTGTTTTTT.

This clone was counted a few times. The J gene is TRBJ1-1, the V gene TRBV5-1; 7 nucleotides line up with TRBD1. Unmatched junction bases numbered 5, after V lost 2 bases and J lost 4 bases. CDR1 SGHRS and CDR2 YFSETQ come from the germline V gene. The CDR3 consists of 14 residues. The CDR3 region is CASSFGTVSTEAFF. Here the CDR3 DNA reads TGCGCCAGCAGCTTTGGGACAGTATCCACTGAAGCTTTCTTT.

The J gene is TRBJ2-1, the V gene TRBV5-1; 7 bases are a match to TRBD2. The CDR3 has 16 residues. CDR1 SGHRS and CDR2 YFSETQ come from the germline V gene. The V and J ends lost 1 base and 7 bases, in that order; junction bases with no gene match: 11. CDR3 sequence (DNA): TGCGCCAGCAGCTTGACCACTAGCGCCCGAGGTAATGAGCAGTTCTTC. It codes for CASSLTTSARGNEQFF.

The chain links TRBV2 to TRBJ1-1, with D possibly matching TRBD1 (6 bases). V shed 4 bases and J shed 4 bases, with 10 bases lying between them. Germline lookup yields CDR1 SNHLY and CDR2 FYNNEI. This CDR3 is 13 amino acids long. CDR3 DNA: TGTGCCAGCAGTGCAAGGACAGCCACTGAAGCTTTCTTT. Residues: CASSARTATEAFF.

The chain carries TRBV6-5 and TRBJ1-5; D is undetermined. Germline V gives CDR1 MNHEY, CDR2 SVGAGI. The CDR3 runs to 13 residues. Trimming removed 7 bases at V and 1 base at J, with 8 bases between. The CDR3 nucleotides read TGTGCCAGCAAGGCGGGCAGCAATCAGCCCCAGCATTTT. Protein: CASKAGSNQPQHF.

V usage is TRBV10-3 and J usage is TRBJ2-3, with 10 bases identical to TRBD2. Germline assignment: CDR1 ENHRY and CDR2 SYGVKD. The CDR3 is made up of 14 amino acids. The ends lost 10 bases at V and 5 bases at J; junction bases unmatched: 9. CDR3 coding DNA: TGTGCCACCGTGAGCGGGAGGGGTGGAGATACGCAGTATTTT. This sequence encodes CATVSGRGGDTQYF.

The chain links TRBV7-9 to TRBJ2-1; perhaps TRBD1 as D (5 bases). The CDR3 runs 15 residues. From germline, CDR1 is SEHNR and CDR2 FQNEAQ (reference sequence). Between the trimmed V and J ends, which lost 5 bases and 9 bases, there was a span of 20 bases. The CDR3 reads CASSPPRDFFGEQFF. The DNA of the CDR3 is TGTGCCAGCAGCCCCCCCAGGGATTTTTTCGGTGAGCAGTTCTTC.

CDR3 coding DNA: TGTGCCAGCAGGCATACTAGCGGGAGTTGGACAGATACGCAGTATTTT. Its protein is CASRHTSGSWTDTQYF. This chain connects TRBV11-2 to TRBJ2-3, with 11 nucleotides matching TRBD2. Germline values: CDR1 SGHAT, CDR2 FQNNGV. Trimming removed 6 bases from V and 3 bases from J; junction bases left unmatched: 8. The CDR3 runs to 16 residues.

The chain carries TRBV30 and TRBJ2-7, with a weak D call TRBD2 (5 bases). The CDR3 is 11 amino acids. CDR1 is GTSNPN and CDR2 is SVGIG in the germline V gene (reference sequence). V lost 8 bases to trimming and J lost 4 bases, with 12 bases between them. The CDR3 coding sequence is TGTGCCGGAGGCCGGCAGTACGAGCAGTACTTC. Protein product: CAGGRQYEQYF.